The 10 T cell receptor beta chains below come from one sample, sequenced in a study of CD8+ T cells in alopecia areata. Extracted RNA was reverse transcribed into cDNA, the sequencing template. The data were produced by immunoSEQ multiplex PCR, yet TCRdb's version contains in-frame clones alone and is incomplete. Of 95,000 to 100,000 clones in the sample, around 55% were seen once. Treatment described: oral pan-JAK inhibitor, 5-10 mg twice daily. The sequenced sample was CD8+ T cells sorted from blood, obtained at week 4, from a patient treated with tofacitinib. These receptors were taken from a human donor with alopecia areata.

V gene TRBV5-1 combines with J gene TRBJ2-7; D is perhaps TRBD2 (6 bases). Trimming removed 4 bases at V and 2 bases at J, with 13 bases between. Germline loops: CDR1 SGHRS, CDR2 YFSETQ. CDR3 length: 14 amino acids. DNA for the CDR3: TGCGCCAGCAGCGGGGGACGGGAGCCCTACGAGCAGTACTTC. Its protein is CASSGGREPYEQYF.

This clone was found once. This chain joins TRBV30 and TRBJ2-3; TRBD1 or TRBD2 may be the D gene (6 bases each). CDR1 GTSNPN and CDR2 SVGIG come from the germline V gene (reference sequence). The V end was cut by 5 bases, the J end by 6 bases, with 12 bases between. This CDR3 comprises 12 residues. The chain's CDR3 is CAWWRDTDTQYF. For the CDR3, the DNA is TGTGCCTGGTGGCGGGACACTGATACGCAGTATTTT.

The sample holds one count of this clone. The chain links TRBV6-5 to TRBJ1-5, with D uncertain. Trimming removed 8 bases from V and 7 bases from J, with 6 bases in between. This CDR3 spans 10 amino acids. Germline V gives CDR1 MNHEY, CDR2 SVGAGI. CDR3: CASGLQPQHF. CDR3 sequence (DNA): TGTGCCAGCGGTCTACAGCCCCAGCATTTT.

This clone was observed a single time. The chain employs TRBV2 and TRBJ2-7; D uncertain. This CDR3 contains 18 residues. In germline, CDR1 is SNHLY, CDR2 FYNNEI. Deletions cut 5 bases from V and 3 bases from J, with 26 bases between. Here the CDR3 DNA reads TGTGCCAGCAGTTTAACTCCGGGCCCTAGGTTTCCCTTCTACGAGCAGTACTTC. Its protein product is CASSLTPGPRFPFYEQYF.

The chain combines TRBV4-1 with TRBJ2-7; D gene ambiguous. V lost 2 bases, J lost 1 base, and 12 bases lay in between. Germline V gives CDR1 MGHRA, CDR2 YSYEKL. The CDR3 runs to 15 residues. CDR3 residues: CASSQWVAWSYEQYF. DNA for the CDR3: TGCGCCAGCAGCCAATGGGTTGCTTGGTCCTACGAGCAGTACTTC.

CDR3: CASSQTSYNEQFF. The CDR3 coding sequence is TGTGCCAGCAGCCAAACTTCGTACAATGAGCAGTTCTTC. This chain links TRBV4-2 with TRBJ2-1; no firm D call. The CDR3 loop spans 13 amino acids. The ends were cut back, 2 bases at V and 4 bases at J, with 6 bases in the middle. Germline V gene lookup returns CDR1 LGHNA and CDR2 YNFKEQ.

This clone was picked up a small number of times. The V and J genes are TRBV19 and TRBJ2-6, with D unresolved. Germline values: CDR1 LNHDA, CDR2 SQIVND (reference sequence). Deletions cut 7 bases from V and 0 bases from J, with 4 bases between. CDR3 length equals 13 residues. The CDR3 DNA is TGTGCCAGTACGTACTCTGGGGCCAACGTCCTGACTTTC. This encodes CASTYSGANVLTF.

This chain joins TRBV5-1 and TRBJ2-3; 8 bases match TRBD2. V trimming: 0 bases; J trimming: 1 base; junction bases outside the gene matches: 4. The CDR3 totals 16 residues. CDR1 and CDR2 (germline): SGHRS, YFSETQ. CDR3 DNA sequence: TGCGCCAGCAGCTTGGACCCGCGGGGGGGCACAGATACGCAGTATTTT. Protein product: CASSLDPRGGTDTQYF. The full variable domain, completed using reference TRBV5-1 and TRBJ2-3, is KAGVTQTPRYLIKTRGQQVTLSCSPISGHRSVSWYQQTPGQGLQFLFEYFSETQRNKGNFPGRFSGRQFSNSRSEMNVSTLELGDSALYLCASSLDPRGGTDTQYFGPGTRLTVL.

The CDR3 region is CASSLLGPGTDTQYF. DNA of the CDR3: TGTGCCAGTAGCCTATTGGGCCCTGGCACAGATACGCAGTATTTT. The V call is TRBV19, the J call TRBJ2-3; D gene unclear. The germline gives CDR1 LNHDA, CDR2 SQIVND (reference sequence). V was cut by 6 bases and J by 1 base, with 14 bases left in between. This CDR3 has 15 amino acids. Supplemented by reference TRBV19 and TRBJ2-3, the full variable domain reads DGGITQSPKYLFRKEGQNVTLSCEQNLNHDAMYWYRQDPGQGLRLIYYSQIVNDFQKGDIAEGYSVSREKKESFPLTVTSAQKNPTAFYLCASSLLGPGTDTQYFGPGTRLTVL.

V is TRBV18 and J is TRBJ1-4; TRBD1 aligns across 8 bases. Germline values: CDR1 KGHSH, CDR2 LQKENI. The CDR3 extends over 15 amino acids. V lost 3 bases to trimming and J lost 8 bases; unmatched junction nucleotides: 8. CDR3 protein: CASSPLTGATEKLFF. CDR3 bases: TGTGCCAGCTCACCCTTGACAGGGGCAACAGAAAAACTGTTTTTT. Full variable domain (rest looked up from reference TRBV18 and TRBJ1-4): NAGVMQNPRHLVRRRGQEARLRCSPMKGHSHVYWYRQLPEEGLKFMVYLQKENIIDESGMPKERFSAEFPKEGPSILRIQQVVRGDSAAYFCASSPLTGATEKLFFGSGTQLSVL.